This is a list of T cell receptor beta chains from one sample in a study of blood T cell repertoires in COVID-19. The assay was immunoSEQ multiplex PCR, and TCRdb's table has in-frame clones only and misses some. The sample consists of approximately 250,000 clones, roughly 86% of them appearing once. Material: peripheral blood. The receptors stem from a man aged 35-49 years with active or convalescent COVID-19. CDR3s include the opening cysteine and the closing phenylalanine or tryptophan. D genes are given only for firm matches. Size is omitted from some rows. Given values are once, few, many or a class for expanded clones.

DNA: TGTGCCAGCAGGGACAGGGCTGGGGAGACCCAGTACTTC
CDR3: CASRDRAGETQYF
V: TRBV2
D: TRBD1
size: -
J: TRBJ2-5

DNA: TGTGCCAGTAGTACGGTAGACGGGACACGTGGAAACACCATATATTTT
CDR3: CASSTVDGTRGNTIYF
V: TRBV19
D: -
size: -
J: TRBJ1-3

DNA: TGTGCCAGCAGCGTAGGGCTAGCGGGGGCGGAGCTGTTTTTT
CDR3: CASSVGLAGAELFF
V: TRBV9
D: TRBD2
size: -
J: TRBJ2-2

DNA: TGTGCCAGCAGCCTGGTGGGGACAGGGGACACCGGGGAGCTGTTTTTT
CDR3: CASSLVGTGDTGELFF
V: TRBV5-5
D: TRBD1
size: -
J: TRBJ2-2

DNA: TGTGCCACCAGTGATTCGAGGGGGCGAGCCACCTCTTTCTATGGCTACACCTTC
CDR3: CATSDSRGRATSFYGYTF
V: TRBV24-1
D: TRBD1
size: -
J: TRBJ1-2

DNA: TGTGCCAGCAGCTTAGATCCTAGTAGAGGGACTGAAGCTTTCTTT
CDR3: CASSLDPSRGTEAFF
V: TRBV11-3
D: -
size: once
J: TRBJ1-1

DNA: TGTGCCAGCAGCTCGGCGTTTGAGGGCCGTGGGGGCTACACCTTC
CDR3: CASSSAFEGRGGYTF
V: TRBV5-4
D: -
size: -
J: TRBJ1-2

DNA: TGTGCTAGTGGTTTGGGCCTACGGGGGAACGAGCAGTACTTC
CDR3: CASGLGLRGNEQYF
V: TRBV12-5
D: -
size: -
J: TRBJ2-7

DNA: TGTGCCGGCCGGGACTCAAAAAATCAAGAGACCCAGTACTTC
CDR3: CAGRDSKNQETQYF
V: TRBV6-5
D: -
size: -
J: TRBJ2-5

DNA: TGTGCCAGCAGCTTAGGGGGAAGCAATCAGCCCCAGCATTTT
CDR3: CASSLGGSNQPQHF
V: TRBV5-6
D: -
size: -
J: TRBJ1-5

DNA: TGCGCCAGCAGCCAAATAGCCTCCTACAATGAGCAGTTCTTC
CDR3: CASSQIASYNEQFF
V: TRBV5-1
D: -
size: -
J: TRBJ2-1

DNA: TGTGCCAGCCTAAGGGGGGACAGCGTTATGGGTACTGAAGCTTTCTTT
CDR3: CASLRGDSVMGTEAFF
V: TRBV18
D: TRBD1
size: -
J: TRBJ1-1

DNA: TGTGCCAGCAGTTACGTGGGGGGAAATCAGCCCCAGCATTTT
CDR3: CASSYVGGNQPQHF
V: TRBV6-5
D: -
size: -
J: TRBJ1-5

DNA: TGTGCCAGCAGCACCGAAACAGCAGCTTTCTTT
CDR3: CASSTETAAFF
V: TRBV11-2
D: -
size: -
J: TRBJ1-1

DNA: TGCGCCAGCAGCTTGGACCTTAGGGACAGGGATAGGAATACGCAGTATTTT
CDR3: CASSLDLRDRDRNTQYF
V: TRBV5-1
D: TRBD1
size: -
J: TRBJ2-3

DNA: TGTGCCAGCACCTACTTACAACAGGGGGCCCAAGAGACCCAGTACTTC
CDR3: CASTYLQQGAQETQYF
V: TRBV2
D: TRBD1
size: -
J: TRBJ2-5

DNA: TGTGCCAGCAGCCAAGACCTGGGACAGGCCGGCTTTAAGGCCCTCCACTTT
CDR3: CASSQDLGQAGFKALHF
V: TRBV3-1/TRBV3-2
D: TRBD1
size: -
J: TRBJ1-6

DNA: TGTGCCAGCGCAAGGCAGGGCTTCTCTGGAAACACCATATATTTT
CDR3: CASARQGFSGNTIYF
V: TRBV27
D: -
size: -
J: TRBJ1-3

DNA: TGTGCCTGGAGGGCTAGCGGGAGTTCCTACAATGAGCAGTTCTTC
CDR3: CAWRASGSSYNEQFF
V: TRBV30
D: TRBD2
size: -
J: TRBJ2-1

DNA: TGTGCCAGCAGCGTAACCCTGACAGGAATCTATGGCTACACCTTC
CDR3: CASSVTLTGIYGYTF
V: TRBV9
D: -
size: -
J: TRBJ1-2

DNA: TGTGCCAGCAGCCAACTTGGGGGGATTCCCTACGAGCAGTACTTC
CDR3: CASSQLGGIPYEQYF
V: TRBV11-3
D: -
size: -
J: TRBJ2-7

DNA: TGTGCCAGCACTAGACAGGGGGCGCATGGCTACACCTTC
CDR3: CASTRQGAHGYTF
V: TRBV6-5
D: TRBD1
size: -
J: TRBJ1-2

DNA: TGTGCCAGCACCGAGGGGGTTCGGCAGCCCCAGCATTTT
CDR3: CASTEGVRQPQHF
V: TRBV2
D: -
size: few
J: TRBJ1-5

DNA: TGCGCCAGCAAGGGACTAGCGGCCTCCTACGAGCAGTACTTC
CDR3: CASKGLAASYEQYF
V: TRBV10-2
D: TRBD2
size: -
J: TRBJ2-7

DNA: TGCGCCAGCGGGCAGGGACAGGAAGTGATGGACACTGAAGCTTTCTTT
CDR3: CASGQGQEVMDTEAFF
V: TRBV4-1
D: TRBD1
size: few
J: TRBJ1-1

DNA: TGTGCCAGTAGTATAGGGCGCAATCAGCCCCAGCATTTT
CDR3: CASSIGRNQPQHF
V: TRBV19
D: -
size: -
J: TRBJ1-5

DNA: TGTGCCAGCAGTTCCCGGCCGGGAAATAATGAAAAACTGTTTTTT
CDR3: CASSSRPGNNEKLFF
V: TRBV27
D: -
size: once
J: TRBJ1-4

DNA: TGTGCCAGCAGCCGACAGGGACCGGGGGAGCAGTACTTC
CDR3: CASSRQGPGEQYF
V: TRBV14
D: TRBD1
size: -
J: TRBJ2-7

DNA: TGTGCCAGCAGCGGGACAGGGGGCGGCTACACCTTC
CDR3: CASSGTGGGYTF
V: TRBV12-3/TRBV12-4
D: TRBD1
size: -
J: TRBJ1-2

DNA: TGTGCCAGTCTTCAGGGGGGCAATCAGCCCCAGCATTTT
CDR3: CASLQGGNQPQHF
V: TRBV6-6
D: TRBD1
size: once
J: TRBJ1-5

DNA: TGTGCCAGTACCCCGAGGGGAGGGATTAGCAATCAGCCCCAGCATTTT
CDR3: CASTPRGGISNQPQHF
V: TRBV19
D: -
size: -
J: TRBJ1-5

DNA: TGTGCCAGCAGTTTACACGGGAGGAATTCACCCCTCCACTTT
CDR3: CASSLHGRNSPLHF
V: TRBV28
D: -
size: -
J: TRBJ1-6

DNA: TGTGCCAGCAGCCAGGGGCGGGAGACGTCCTACGAGCAGTACTTC
CDR3: CASSQGRETSYEQYF
V: TRBV14
D: TRBD2
size: -
J: TRBJ2-7

DNA: TGTGCCAGCAGCCCCGCACTAGCGGGAGTAGGGCATGAGCAGTTCTTC
CDR3: CASSPALAGVGHEQFF
V: TRBV7-8
D: TRBD2
size: -
J: TRBJ2-1

DNA: TGTGCCAGCAGCCAAGACACTAACTATGGCTACACCTTC
CDR3: CASSQDTNYGYTF
V: TRBV3-1/TRBV3-2
D: -
size: few
J: TRBJ1-2

DNA: TGCGCCAGCAGCCAAGATATTATCCCAAGGGGAACCGGGGAGCTGTTTTTT
CDR3: CASSQDIIPRGTGELFF
V: TRBV4-1
D: -
size: -
J: TRBJ2-2

DNA: TGTGCCACCAGTGCCGGACGGAGGGGCAATCAGCCCCAGCATTTT
CDR3: CATSAGRRGNQPQHF
V: TRBV24-1
D: -
size: -
J: TRBJ1-5

DNA: TGTGCCATCAGTGAAGGGAGGGAGGGAGAGACCCAGTACTTC
CDR3: CAISEGREGETQYF
V: TRBV10-3
D: TRBD2
size: once
J: TRBJ2-5

DNA: TGTGCCAGTTCGACGGACTTCTATGGCTACACCTTC
CDR3: CASSTDFYGYTF
V: TRBV19
D: -
size: -
J: TRBJ1-2

DNA: TGTGCCAGCACGGAACATGACACCTCCCAGCCCCAGCATTTT
CDR3: CASTEHDTSQPQHF
V: TRBV2
D: -
size: many
J: TRBJ1-5

DNA: TGCGCCAGCACCCAGACAGGGGGTAGCACCGGGGAGCTGTTTTTT
CDR3: CASTQTGGSTGELFF
V: TRBV5-1
D: TRBD1
size: -
J: TRBJ2-2

DNA: TGTGCCAGCAGCAGGACAGGGAATTTCAATCAGCCCCAGCATTTT
CDR3: CASSRTGNFNQPQHF
V: TRBV27
D: TRBD1
size: -
J: TRBJ1-5

DNA: TGTGCCAGCAGTAATATTAACTATGGCTACACCTTC
CDR3: CASSNINYGYTF
V: TRBV2
D: -
size: -
J: TRBJ1-2

DNA: TGTGCCAGCAGCGTAGTGAGCGGGGGGGACACCGGGGAGCTGTTTTTT
CDR3: CASSVVSGGDTGELFF
V: TRBV9
D: TRBD2
size: -
J: TRBJ2-2

DNA: TGTGCCAGCAGCTTAGGTGGGCAATCGACAAATCAGCCCCAGCATTTT
CDR3: CASSLGGQSTNQPQHF
V: TRBV11-2
D: -
size: -
J: TRBJ1-5

DNA: TGCGCCAGCAGGGAGGATACCGGGGAGCTGTTTTTT
CDR3: CASREDTGELFF
V: TRBV5-1
D: -
size: -
J: TRBJ2-2